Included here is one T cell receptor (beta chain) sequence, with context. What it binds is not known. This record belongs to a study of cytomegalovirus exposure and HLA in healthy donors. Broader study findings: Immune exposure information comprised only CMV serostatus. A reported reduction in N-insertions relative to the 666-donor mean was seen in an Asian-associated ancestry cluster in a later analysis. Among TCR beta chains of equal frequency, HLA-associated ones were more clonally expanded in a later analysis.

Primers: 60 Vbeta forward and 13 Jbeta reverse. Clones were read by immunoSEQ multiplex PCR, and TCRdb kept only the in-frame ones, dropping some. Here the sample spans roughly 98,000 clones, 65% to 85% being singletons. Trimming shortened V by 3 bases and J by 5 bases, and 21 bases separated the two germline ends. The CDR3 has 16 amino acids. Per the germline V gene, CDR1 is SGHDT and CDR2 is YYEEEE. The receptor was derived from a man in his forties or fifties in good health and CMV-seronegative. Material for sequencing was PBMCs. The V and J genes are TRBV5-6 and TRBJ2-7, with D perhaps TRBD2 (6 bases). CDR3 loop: CASSSGLGGEANEQYF. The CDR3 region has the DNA TGTGCCAGCAGCTCCGGGTTGGGGGGAGAGGCTAACGAGCAGTACTTC.